This is a list of T cell receptor beta chains from one sample in a study of blood T cell repertoires in COVID-19. Sequenced by immunoSEQ multiplex PCR; TCRdb stores in-frame clones only, minus some. The table lists 300,000 to 350,000 clones, roughly 87% of them singletons, with 7.5% to 10% in the top ten. The sequencing input was peripheral blood. These receptors originate from a man aged 25 to 45 with COVID-19, enrolled during active disease. The conserved cysteine and the conserved F or W are not part of the CDR3 here. Fields, in order: CDR3 protein, D gene, J gene, V gene. A D gene is named only where the DNA matches it firmly.

cdr3_aa: ASSQIRGTETQY
d_call: NA
j_call: TRBJ2-5
v_call: TRBV4-2

cdr3_aa: ASSHLGAHYEQY
d_call: NA
j_call: TRBJ2-7
v_call: TRBV5-8

cdr3_aa: ASSRGQGTEAF
d_call: TRBD1
j_call: TRBJ1-1
v_call: TRBV5-1

cdr3_aa: ASSPVQASYNEQF
d_call: NA
j_call: TRBJ2-1
v_call: TRBV7-3

cdr3_aa: ASSSAGREQGGLGWNTQY
d_call: NA
j_call: TRBJ2-3
v_call: TRBV7-2

cdr3_aa: ASSFSTSGDNEQF
d_call: TRBD2
j_call: TRBJ2-1
v_call: TRBV5-4

cdr3_aa: ASSLVEDSPLH
d_call: NA
j_call: TRBJ1-6
v_call: TRBV7-6

cdr3_aa: AWGAWGLAGSRQF
d_call: TRBD2
j_call: TRBJ2-1
v_call: TRBV30

cdr3_aa: ASSLVLTGGVAF
d_call: TRBD1
j_call: TRBJ1-1
v_call: TRBV11-2

cdr3_aa: ASSIPTGTGDSQPQH
d_call: TRBD1
j_call: TRBJ1-5
v_call: TRBV5-8

cdr3_aa: ASSQDLGQGTGNTIY
d_call: TRBD1
j_call: TRBJ1-3
v_call: TRBV4-3

cdr3_aa: ASSTDYLRYNEQF
d_call: NA
j_call: TRBJ2-1
v_call: TRBV6-5

cdr3_aa: ASSLEGQVLYGYT
d_call: TRBD1
j_call: TRBJ1-2
v_call: TRBV5-4